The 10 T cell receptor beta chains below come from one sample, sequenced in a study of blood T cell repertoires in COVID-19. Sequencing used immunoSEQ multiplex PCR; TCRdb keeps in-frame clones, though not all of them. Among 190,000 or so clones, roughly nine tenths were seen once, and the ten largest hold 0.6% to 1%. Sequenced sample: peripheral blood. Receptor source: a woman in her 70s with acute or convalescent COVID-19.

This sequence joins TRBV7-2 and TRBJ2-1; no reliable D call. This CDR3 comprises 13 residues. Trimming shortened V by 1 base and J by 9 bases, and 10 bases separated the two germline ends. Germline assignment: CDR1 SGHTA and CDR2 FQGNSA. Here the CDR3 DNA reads TGTGCCAGCAGCTTAGACGCAGCTAGTGAGCAGTTCTTC. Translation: CASSLDAASEQFF.

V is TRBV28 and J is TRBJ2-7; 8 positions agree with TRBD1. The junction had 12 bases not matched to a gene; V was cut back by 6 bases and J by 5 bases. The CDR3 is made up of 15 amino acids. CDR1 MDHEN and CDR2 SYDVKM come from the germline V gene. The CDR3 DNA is TGTGCCAGCAGCACGGCCGGGACAGGTAGCGACGAGCAGTACTTC. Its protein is CASSTAGTGSDEQYF.

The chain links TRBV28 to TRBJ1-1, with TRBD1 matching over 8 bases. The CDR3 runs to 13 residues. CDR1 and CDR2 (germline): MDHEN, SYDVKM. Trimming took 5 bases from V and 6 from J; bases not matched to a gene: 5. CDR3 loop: CASSTPGGPEAFF. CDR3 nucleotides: TGTGCCAGCAGTACCCCAGGGGGCCCTGAAGCTTTCTTT.

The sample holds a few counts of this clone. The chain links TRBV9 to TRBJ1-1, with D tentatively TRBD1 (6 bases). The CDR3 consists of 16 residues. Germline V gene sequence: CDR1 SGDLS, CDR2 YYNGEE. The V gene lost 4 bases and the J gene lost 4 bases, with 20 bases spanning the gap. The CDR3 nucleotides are TGTGCCAGCAGCCAAGGGCGGGGGGCATTGGCCACTGAAGCTTTCTTT. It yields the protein CASSQGRGALATEAFF.

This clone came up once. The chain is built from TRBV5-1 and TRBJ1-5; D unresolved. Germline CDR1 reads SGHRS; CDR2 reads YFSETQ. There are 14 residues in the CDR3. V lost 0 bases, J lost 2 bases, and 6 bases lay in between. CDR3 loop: CASSLGRGNQPQHF. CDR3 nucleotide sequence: TGCGCCAGCAGCTTGGGCCGGGGCAATCAGCCCCAGCATTTT.

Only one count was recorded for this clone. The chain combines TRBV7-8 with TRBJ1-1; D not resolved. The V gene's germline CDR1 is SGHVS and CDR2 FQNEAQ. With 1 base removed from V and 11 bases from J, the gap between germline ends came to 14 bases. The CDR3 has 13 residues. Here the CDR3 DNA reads TGTGCCAGCAGCTTAGGTTCGGAGGGTCGGGCTTTCTTT. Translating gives CASSLGSEGRAFF. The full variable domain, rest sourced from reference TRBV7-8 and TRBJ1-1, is GAGVSQSPRYKVAKRGQDVALRCDPISGHVSLFWYQQALGQGPEFLTYFQNEAQLDKSGLPSDRFFAERPEGSVSTLKIQRTQQEDSAVYLCASSLGSEGRAFFGQGTRLTVV.

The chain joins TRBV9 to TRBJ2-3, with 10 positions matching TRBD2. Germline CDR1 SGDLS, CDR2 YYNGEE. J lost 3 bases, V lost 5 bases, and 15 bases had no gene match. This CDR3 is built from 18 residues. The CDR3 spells CASSRRLASGSGTDTQYF. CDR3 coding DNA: TGTGCCAGCAGTAGGCGACTAGCTAGCGGGAGTGGGACAGATACGCAGTATTTT.

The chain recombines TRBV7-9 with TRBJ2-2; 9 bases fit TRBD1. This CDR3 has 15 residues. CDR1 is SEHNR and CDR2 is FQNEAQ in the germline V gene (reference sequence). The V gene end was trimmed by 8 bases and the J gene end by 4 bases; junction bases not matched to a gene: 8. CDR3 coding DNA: TGTGCCAGCGGGGCTGGGACAGGGTTCACCGGGGAGCTGTTTTTT. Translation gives CASGAGTGFTGELFF.

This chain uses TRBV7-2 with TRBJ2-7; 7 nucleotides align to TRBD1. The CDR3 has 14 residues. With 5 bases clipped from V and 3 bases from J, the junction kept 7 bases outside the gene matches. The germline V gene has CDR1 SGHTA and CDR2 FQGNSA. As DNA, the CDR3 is TGTGCCAGCAGCCCAGCACAGGGGAACTACGAGCAGTACTTC. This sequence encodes CASSPAQGNYEQYF.

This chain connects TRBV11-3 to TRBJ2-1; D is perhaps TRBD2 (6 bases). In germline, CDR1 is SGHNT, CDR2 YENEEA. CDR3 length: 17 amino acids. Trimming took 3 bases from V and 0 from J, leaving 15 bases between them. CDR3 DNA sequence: TGTGCCAGCAGCTTCCGTATTGGGGGGAGCTCCTACAATGAGCAGTTCTTC. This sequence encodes CASSFRIGGSSYNEQFF. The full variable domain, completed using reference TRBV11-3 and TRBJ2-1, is EAGVVQSPRYKIIEKKQPVAFWCNPISGHNTLYWYLQNLGQGPELLIRYENEEAVDDSQLPKDRFSAERLKGVDSTLKIQPAELGDSAVYLCASSFRIGGSSYNEQFFGPGTRLTVL.